These 5 T cell receptor beta chains were all obtained from the same sample, sequenced in a study of CD8 T cells in ankylosing spondylitis. TCRdb ran MiXCR on the 5' RACE reads and lists one entry per CDR3 protein. The profile shows some 130,000 distinct CDR3 sequences, about 10% of them singletons. Sequencing input: blood, either unsorted or a sorted T cell fraction (not recorded which). The receptors were sampled from a female donor with ankylosing spondylitis or in good health (not recorded which).

This clonotype was picked up many times. The V call is TRBV12-3 or TRBV12-4, the J call TRBJ1-1, with TRBD1 matching 9 bases. The CDR3 loop spans 16 amino acids. Losses at the gene ends were 5 bases for V and 4 bases for J; bases not matched to a gene: 11. This chain's CDR3 is CASSNPGQGQGTEAFF. The CDR3 DNA follows: TGTGCCAGCAGTAATCCGGGACAGGGTCAGGGCACTGAAGCTTTCTTT.

The table lists this clonotype with many counts. CDR3 sequence (DNA): TGTGCCAGCAGCTTAGGCGGGCGGACGGCTGAAGCTTTCTTT. It encodes CASSLGGRTAEAFF. The chain combines TRBV5-4 with TRBJ1-1; no firm D call. Per the germline V gene, CDR1 is SGHNT and CDR2 is YYREEE (reference sequence). The CDR3 contains 14 residues. V was trimmed by 2 bases and J by 6 bases, leaving 14 bases between them. The full variable domain, completed using reference TRBV5-4 and TRBJ1-1, is ETGVTQSPTHLIKTRGQQVTLRCSSQSGHNTVSWYQQALGQGPQFIFQYYREEENGRGNFPPRFSGLQFPNYSSELNVNALELDDSALYLCASSLGGRTAEAFFGQGTRLTVV.

For this clonotype: A read error is possible here, since a much larger clone lies one base away. Since the CDR3 does not end with the conserved phenylalanine or tryptophan, this likely comes from a read error. The CDR3 is CASSPTSLAGQNEQFI. As DNA, the CDR3 is TGTGCCAGCAGCCCCACTTCCTTAGCGGGACAGAATGAGCAGTTCATC. This rearrangement joins TRBV7-2 to TRBJ2-1, with D maybe TRBD2 (8 bases). Trimming removed 5 bases from V and 7 bases from J, with 21 bases in between. The CDR3 extends over 16 amino acids. CDR1 is SGHTA, CDR2 FQGNSA, per germline.

J is TRBJ2-7 and V is TRBV6-1; D is ambiguous. The germline CDR1 and CDR2 sequences are MNHNS and SASEGT. V lost 3 bases and J 4 bases, leaving 16 bases between the germline ends. The CDR3 has 15 amino acids. Written as DNA, the CDR3 is TGTGCCAGCAGTGACGGACCTGGTGACCTTTACGAGCAGTACTTC. This encodes CASSDGPGDLYEQYF.

In its sample, this clonotype was seen many times. The chain links TRBV5-1 to TRBJ2-7; D gene ambiguous. Germline CDR1 SGHRS, CDR2 YFSETQ. CDR3 length: 13 amino acids. V lost 5 bases, J lost 1 base, and 10 bases lay in between. The CDR3 loop reads CASRMAPSYEQYF. CDR3 sequence (DNA): TGCGCCAGCAGGATGGCGCCGTCCTACGAGCAGTACTTC.